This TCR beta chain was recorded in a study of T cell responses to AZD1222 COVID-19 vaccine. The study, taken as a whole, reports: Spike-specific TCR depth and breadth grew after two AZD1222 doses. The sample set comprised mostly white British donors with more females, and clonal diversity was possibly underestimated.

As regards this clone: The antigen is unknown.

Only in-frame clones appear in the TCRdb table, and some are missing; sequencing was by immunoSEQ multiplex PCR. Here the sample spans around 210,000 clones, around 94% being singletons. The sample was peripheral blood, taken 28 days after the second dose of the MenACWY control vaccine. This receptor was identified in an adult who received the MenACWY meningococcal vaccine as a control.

As DNA, the CDR3 is TGTGCCAGCAGTGAATATGAGGGTGTGGGCTATGGCTACACCTTC. Its protein is CASSEYEGVGYGYTF. The chain combines TRBV6-1 with TRBJ1-2; D ambiguous. The CDR3 runs to 15 residues. In germline, CDR1 is MNHNS, CDR2 SASEGT. Deletions cut 2 bases from V and 4 bases from J, with 14 bases between.